This is a list of T cell receptor beta chains from one sample in a study of T cell responses to AZD1222 COVID-19 vaccine. Measured with immunoSEQ multiplex PCR; TCRdb has only the in-frame clones, and not every one. Seen here are 90,000 or so clones, approximately 88% observed once, and the top ten hold approximately 15%. The specimen was peripheral blood, collected on day 0 of AZD1222 vaccination. Receptors originate from an adult in good health. The CDR3 runs from the conserved cysteine through the conserved F or W. D genes are given only for firm matches. Clone sizes are given selectively: once, few, many, or a class where the clone is expanded.

d_call	v_call	j_call	clone_size	cdr3_aa	cdr3_nt
TRBD2	TRBV12-5	TRBJ2-2	-	CASGLGTRTGELFF	TGTGCTAGTGGTTTGGGGACTAGGACCGGGGAGCTGTTTTTT
-	TRBV19	TRBJ1-4	-	CASSSRDPNEKLFF	TGTGCCAGTAGTTCCAGGGATCCTAATGAAAAACTGTTTTTT
-	TRBV27	TRBJ1-6	once	CASRIRLSEYNSPLHF	TGTGCCAGCAGGATACGGTTGTCGGAGTATAATTCACCCCTCCACTTT
-	TRBV6-5	TRBJ1-1	-	CASSPRGDTEAFF	TGTGCCAGCAGCCCACGCGGGGACACTGAAGCTTTCTTT
-	TRBV7-2	TRBJ2-5	once	CASSFETQYF	TGTGCCAGCAGCTTTGAGACCCAGTACTTC
TRBD2	TRBV3-1/TRBV3-2	TRBJ2-1	-	CASSQDYPSGSSYNEQFF	TGTGCCAGCAGCCAAGATTATCCTAGCGGAAGCTCCTACAATGAGCAGTTCTTC
TRBD1	TRBV10-3	TRBJ1-2	-	CAISGTGDGYTF	TGTGCCATCAGCGGGACAGGGGATGGCTACACCTTC
TRBD2	TRBV7-2	TRBJ2-1	-	CASSPSGTTTHEQFF	TGTGCCAGCAGCCCAAGCGGGACGACCACCCATGAGCAGTTCTTC
-	TRBV6-5	TRBJ1-1	once	CASSYTSGNTEAFF	TGTGCCAGCAGTTATACATCAGGGAACACTGAAGCTTTCTTT
-	TRBV7-8	TRBJ1-5	-	CASRLGSSNQPQHF	TGTGCCAGCAGGTTAGGATCTAGCAATCAGCCCCAGCATTTT
TRBD1	TRBV25-1	TRBJ2-6	-	CASSEWGTGGSGANVLTF	TGTGCCAGCAGTGAATGGGGGACAGGGGGGAGTGGGGCCAACGTCCTGACTTTC
-	TRBV12-2	TRBJ1-4	-	CASRLTKGVGEKLFF	TGTGCAAGTCGCTTAACTAAGGGGGTGGGTGAAAAACTGTTTTTT
TRBD2	TRBV29-1	TRBJ2-3	-	CSAYPGLALLDTQYF	TGCAGCGCATACCCGGGACTAGCTCTACTAGATACGCAGTATTTT
TRBD1	TRBV5-6	TRBJ1-2	-	CASSRRQGADYGYTF	TGTGCCAGCAGCAGAAGACAGGGGGCGGACTATGGCTACACCTTC
-	TRBV28	TRBJ1-3	-	CASSFRTGNTIYF	TGTGCCAGCAGTTTCAGGACGGGAAACACCATATATTTT
-	TRBV5-1	TRBJ2-7	-	CASSPPSSDYYEQYF	TGCGCCAGCAGCCCACCATCTAGCGATTACTACGAGCAGTACTTC
-	TRBV30	TRBJ1-1	-	CAWRRETNTEAFF	TGTGCCTGGAGGAGGGAAACTAACACTGAAGCTTTCTTT
TRBD1	TRBV10-3	TRBJ2-2	-	CAISQHGTGGTGELFF	TGTGCCATCAGTCAGCACGGGACAGGGGGGACCGGGGAGCTGTTTTTT
-	TRBV7-8	TRBJ2-3	-	CASSTSGGNTDTQYF	TGTGCCAGCAGCACCTCGGGGGGCAACACAGATACGCAGTATTTT
-	TRBV4-1	TRBJ2-2	-	CASSQEEGAILTGELFF	TGCGCCAGCAGCCAAGAGGAGGGTGCCATCCTTACCGGGGAGCTGTTTTTT
-	TRBV29-1	TRBJ2-5	-	CSAGDRDSQAQYF	TGCAGCGCTGGGGACCGGGACTCCCAGGCCCAGTACTTC
-	TRBV12-3/TRBV12-4	TRBJ2-1	-	CASTYLGEEFF	TGTGCCAGCACCTACTTGGGGGAGGAGTTCTTC
-	TRBV2	TRBJ1-1	-	CASSRIPGLRNTEAFF	TGTGCCAGCAGTAGAATCCCGGGACTGAGGAACACTGAAGCTTTCTTT
TRBD2	TRBV10-3	TRBJ2-7	-	CAIRGAPEPGGTYEQYF	TGTGCCATCCGGGGGGCCCCCGAACCGGGGGGGACCTACGAGCAGTACTTC
-	TRBV10-1	TRBJ2-7	-	CASGGSSYEQYF	TGCGCCAGCGGTGGGAGCTCCTACGAGCAGTACTTC
-	TRBV19	TRBJ1-2	-	CASSIQVANYGYTF	TGTGCCAGTAGTATACAGGTAGCTAACTATGGCTACACCTTC
TRBD2	TRBV20-1	TRBJ2-3	-	CSASGGRLAGGPGTDTQYF	TGCAGTGCTAGTGGGGGAAGACTAGCGGGAGGGCCCGGGACAGATACGCAGTATTTT
-	TRBV6-1	TRBJ1-6	-	CASSEVRAGSPLHF	TGTGCCAGCAGTGAAGTCAGGGCGGGTTCACCCCTCCACTTT
TRBD2	TRBV19	TRBJ2-2	-	CASRSAQPGLAGGDTGELFF	TGTGCCAGTAGATCGGCACAACCGGGACTAGCGGGAGGGGATACCGGGGAGCTGTTTTTT
-	TRBV10-3	TRBJ2-1	-	CAISDRGSSYNEQFF	TGTGCCATCAGTGATCGGGGCAGCTCCTACAATGAGCAGTTCTTC
-	TRBV19	TRBJ1-5	-	CASTRGIDQPQHF	TGTGCCAGTACGAGGGGGATCGATCAGCCCCAGCATTTT
TRBD1	TRBV6-2/TRBV6-3	TRBJ1-2	-	CASSYLDRGRGYTF	TGTGCCAGCAGTTACCTGGACAGGGGGCGCGGCTACACCTTC
-	TRBV4-2	TRBJ2-7	-	CASSQTTSREQYF	TGTGCCAGCAGCCAAACTACTAGCCGCGAGCAGTACTTC
-	TRBV5-8	TRBJ2-7	-	CASSLTKVTTYEQYF	TGTGCCAGCAGCTTGACGAAGGTAACTACCTACGAGCAGTACTTC
-	TRBV6-5	TRBJ1-2	-	CASKVTTGINYGYTF	TGTGCCAGCAAAGTCACAACTGGAATTAACTATGGCTACACCTTC
TRBD2	TRBV19	TRBJ2-7	few	CASSRALAVSSYEQYF	TGTGCCAGTAGTAGGGCACTAGCGGTGAGTTCCTACGAGCAGTACTTC
-	TRBV6-5	TRBJ1-2	once	CASTPGPNNYGYTF	TGTGCCAGCACCCCAGGCCCAAATAACTATGGCTACACCTTC
TRBD1	TRBV7-8	TRBJ1-2	-	CASSTDRDYGYTF	TGTGCCAGCAGCACTGACAGGGACTATGGCTACACCTTC
-	TRBV11-3	TRBJ2-1	-	CASSLRDGSYNEQFF	TGTGCCAGCAGCTTGAGGGATGGATCCTACAATGAGCAGTTCTTC
-	TRBV10-2	TRBJ1-4	-	CASSESKRNEKLFF	TGCGCCAGCAGTGAGTCGAAACGGAATGAAAAACTGTTTTTT
TRBD2	TRBV5-1	TRBJ2-1	-	CASTKRTSGGVSYNEQFF	TGCGCCAGCACCAAACGGACTAGCGGGGGGGTATCCTACAATGAGCAGTTCTTC
-	TRBV28	TRBJ1-2	-	CASSPGGGAPGYGYTF	TGTGCCAGCTCCCCCGGGGGCGGAGCCCCGGGCTATGGCTACACCTTC
TRBD1	TRBV2	TRBJ1-5	-	CASNRGSQPQHF	TGTGCCAGCAACAGGGGGTCTCAGCCCCAGCATTTT
-	TRBV10-2	TRBJ1-2	-	CASSESTLGDYGYTF	TGCGCCAGCAGTGAGTCGACTCTGGGGGATTATGGCTACACCTTC
TRBD2	TRBV3-1/TRBV3-2	TRBJ2-1	-	CASSQGGLAAIEQFF	TGTGCCAGCAGCCAAGGGGGTCTAGCGGCGATTGAGCAGTTCTTC
-	TRBV4-1	TRBJ2-5	-	CASSQSGMYQETQYF	TGCGCCAGCAGCCAATCGGGCATGTACCAAGAGACCCAGTACTTC
TRBD1	TRBV9	TRBJ1-2	-	CASSLEGQGAPGYTF	TGTGCCAGCAGCCTCGAGGGACAGGGGGCGCCGGGCTACACCTTC
TRBD1	TRBV7-2	TRBJ2-2	-	CASSSRQGNTGELFF	TGTGCCAGCAGTTCAAGACAGGGGAACACCGGGGAGCTGTTTTTT
-	TRBV19	TRBJ1-6	-	CASRGPYNSPLHF	TGTGCCAGTAGAGGACCGTATAATTCACCCCTCCACTTT
TRBD1	TRBV6-5	TRBJ2-1	-	CASSHTGGPYNEQFF	TGTGCCAGCAGCCATACAGGGGGCCCCTACAATGAGCAGTTCTTC
TRBD2	TRBV14	TRBJ2-3	-	CASSAGLAGPSTDTQYF	TGTGCCAGCAGTGCGGGACTAGCGGGACCTAGCACAGATACGCAGTATTTT